The sequence of this TCR beta chain was determined in a study of cytomegalovirus exposure and HLA in healthy donors. Overall study context: Among the roughly 400 genotyped donors, approximately 81% were placed in the Caucasian-associated ancestry cluster.

As concerns this clone: The antigen is unknown.

This CDR3 spans 15 amino acids. The germline V gene encodes CDR1 ENHRY and CDR2 SYGVKD. Trimming shortened V by 0 bases and J by 7 bases, and 13 bases separated the two germline ends. PCR was performed using 60 Vbeta and 13 Jbeta primers. Generated by immunoSEQ multiplex PCR, the TCRdb table keeps only in-frame clones and is missing some. Here the sample spans almost 200,000 clones, about 80% being singletons. Whole-study findings and limits: Most of the CMV-associated TCR beta chains (in a later analysis) appeared to be HLA-restricted.

The clonotype originates from a woman in her twenties or thirties in good health and CMV-seropositive. Sequencing was carried out using PBMCs. The V gene is TRBV10-3, the J gene TRBJ1-5; D gene uncertain. The CDR3 DNA sequence: TGTGCCATCAGTGAGTCTGGATCCTGGCGGCAGCCCCAGCATTTT. Protein: CAISESGSWRQPQHF.